The 18 T cell receptor beta chains in this list originate from one sample, sequenced in a study of CD4 T cells in relation to SARS-CoV-2 and coronaviruses. Produced via immunoSEQ multiplex PCR; TCRdb's table is partial and in-frame only. The sample yields roughly 12,000 clones, roughly 80% seen once. The unexposed donors gave CD4+ T cells in about 2011-2018, prior to COVID-19. Isolation of CD4+ T cells took place after approximately eleven days in culture. The antigens for these receptors are not known. The sample consisted of CD4+ T cells from PBMCs, cultured in vitro. All receptors come from a human donor in good health.

The genes are TRBV5-5 and TRBJ1-2; D gene uncertain. The CDR3 is 12 amino acids. The germline V gene has CDR1 SGHKS and CDR2 YYEKEE (reference sequence). Trimming took off 0 bases at V and 4 bases at J, with 4 bases between the two ends. Written as DNA, the CDR3 is TGTGCCAGCAGCTTGGATAGCTATGGCTACACCTTC. The encoded protein is CASSLDSYGYTF.

This clone was recorded once. CDR3: CASRGTGRARNEQYF. The DNA of the CDR3 is TGTGCCAGTAGGGGCACAGGGAGGGCTAGGAACGAGCAGTACTTC. The genes are TRBV19 and TRBJ2-7; maybe TRBD2 (7 bases). V was clipped by 6 bases and J by 5 bases, with 20 bases between them. CDR3 size: 15 residues. Germline CDR1 LNHDA, CDR2 SQIVND (reference sequence).

In its sample, this clone was seen once. The chain employs TRBV4-1 and TRBJ2-5; unclear D gene. Germline V lookup: CDR1 MGHRA, CDR2 YSYEKL. This CDR3 is built from 15 residues. V dropped 1 base and J dropped 3 bases, with 12 bases sitting between them. CDR3: CASSQASGRKETQYF. CDR3 nucleotide sequence: TGCGCCAGCAGCCAAGCCTCGGGTCGTAAAGAGACCCAGTACTTC.

This clone is termed large. The chain links TRBV10-3 to TRBJ2-1, with D possibly TRBD2 on 5 matching bases. V dropped 4 bases and J dropped 1 base, with 8 bases sitting between them. CDR1 is ENHRY and CDR2 is SYGVKD in the germline V gene. This CDR3 region has 14 residues. The CDR3 sequence: CAISGAVSYNEQFF. CDR3 coding DNA: TGTGCCATCAGTGGAGCGGTATCCTACAATGAGCAGTTCTTC.

The chain carries TRBV6-2 or TRBV6-3 and TRBJ1-6; a possible D gene is TRBD1 (5 bases). V lost 5 bases, J lost 7 bases, and 15 bases lay in between. Per the germline V gene, CDR1 is MNHEY and CDR2 is SVGEGT. This CDR3 has 15 residues. CDR3 protein: CASSRTGTVNSPLHF. CDR3 nucleotides: TGTGCCAGCAGTAGAACCGGGACGGTGAATTCACCCCTCCACTTT.

The V gene is TRBV10-3, the J gene TRBJ1-2; 7 bases fit TRBD1. The J segment lost 5 bases and the V segment lost 5 bases, leaving 11 bases of the junction unmatched. The CDR3 runs 15 residues. Germline CDR1 reads ENHRY; CDR2 reads SYGVKD. In DNA form, the CDR3 reads TGTGCCATCAGTCTTGACAGGGAGGTGCGTTATGGCTACACCTTC. Its translation is CAISLDREVRYGYTF.

By share of the sample, this clone is large. The chain couples TRBV5-4 to TRBJ2-1; 8 nucleotides line up with TRBD2. With 2 bases clipped from V and 5 bases from J, the junction kept 12 bases outside the gene matches. The CDR3 spans 17 residues. CDR1 SGHNT and CDR2 YYREEE come from the germline V gene (reference sequence). DNA for the CDR3: TGTGCCAGCAGCTTAGGTGGCGCTCGCGGGAGGAACAATGAGCAGTTCTTC. This gives the protein CASSLGGARGRNNEQFF.

The gene calls are TRBV19 and TRBJ2-5; 11 nucleotides line up with TRBD1. The V gene's germline CDR1 is LNHDA and CDR2 SQIVND (reference sequence). Trimming cost V 6 bases and J 0 bases; bases outside gene matches: 3. The CDR3 contains 15 residues. The CDR3 coding sequence is TGTGCCAGTAGGGACAGGGGGCTGTACCAAGAGACCCAGTACTTC. As protein: CASRDRGLYQETQYF.

The chain uses TRBV18 and TRBJ2-2; tentatively, D is TRBD2 (6 bases). V shed 0 bases and J shed 5 bases, with 16 bases lying between them. The CDR3 totals 17 residues. Per the germline V gene, CDR1 is KGHSH and CDR2 is LQKENI. CDR3 protein: CASSPPIGRAGTGELFF. CDR3 nucleotides: TGTGCCAGCTCACCACCCATCGGCAGGGCGGGAACCGGGGAGCTGTTTTTT.

This clone was detected a few times. The chain has TRBV4-1 and TRBJ1-2; possibly TRBD1 for D (5 bases). Trimming took 5 bases from V and 4 from J, leaving 17 bases between them. Germline CDR1 is MGHRA and CDR2 is YSYEKL. The CDR3 is 15 amino acids. CDR3 sequence (DNA): TGCGCCAGCAGCACCCCCAGGGAGTTGGGCTATGGCTACACCTTC. Translation gives CASSTPRELGYGYTF.

This chain connects TRBV29-1 to TRBJ2-3; 8 nucleotides line up with TRBD1. Germline trimming cut 0 bases from V and 4 bases from J; bases unmatched to any gene: 12. The CDR3 consists of 17 residues. Germline CDR1 reads SQVTM; CDR2 reads ANQGSEA. Here the CDR3 DNA reads TGCAGCGTTGAAGACCCCTATGGACAGGGTTGGTCAGATACGCAGTATTTT. Protein product: CSVEDPYGQGWSDTQYF.

The chain is built from TRBV9 and TRBJ2-2; 9 bases match TRBD2. CDR3 length: 14 residues. The V gene's germline CDR1 is SGDLS and CDR2 YYNGEE. The ends lost 4 bases at V and 4 bases at J; junction bases unmatched: 2. CDR3 coding DNA: TGTGCCAGCAGCCCAGCGGGAGGCACCGGGGAGCTGTTTTTT. Translation: CASSPAGGTGELFF.

The chain uses TRBV5-1 and TRBJ1-6; D ambiguous. The CDR3 covers 16 residues. The V and J ends lost 0 bases and 5 bases respectively, with 12 bases between them. Germline lookup yields CDR1 SGHRS and CDR2 YFSETQ. Here the CDR3 DNA reads TGCGCCAGCAGCTTGGCAGGACGGAGGAATAATTCACCCCTCCACTTT. Its translation: CASSLAGRRNNSPLHF. Complete variable domain (other parts from reference TRBV5-1 and TRBJ1-6): KAGVTQTPRYLIKTRGQQVTLSCSPISGHRSVSWYQQTPGQGLQFLFEYFSETQRNKGNFPGRFSGRQFSNSRSEMNVSTLELGDSALYLCASSLAGRRNNSPLHFGNGTRLTVT.

The chain couples TRBV5-1 to TRBJ2-7, with 8 bases identical to TRBD1. Trimming at V came to 0 bases and at J to 3 bases, leaving 2 bases not matched to a gene. The CDR3 length is 14 residues. Germline V gene sequence: CDR1 SGHRS, CDR2 YFSETQ. The CDR3 DNA reads TGCGCCAGCAGCTTGGGAGACAGGGGCTACGAGCAGTACTTC. Its protein is CASSLGDRGYEQYF.

This chain links TRBV3-1 (or the pseudogene TRBV3-2) with TRBJ2-7, with TRBD2 identical over 15 bases. Looked up from germline, CDR1 is LGHDT and CDR2 is YNNKEL (reference sequence). V lost 4 bases to trimming and J lost 2 bases; unmatched junction nucleotides: 3. This CDR3 has 16 residues. CDR3 bases: TGTGCCAGCAGCCTGGGACTAGCGGGGGGAACCTACGAGCAGTACTTC. Protein sequence: CASSLGLAGGTYEQYF.

V gene TRBV5-1 combines with J gene TRBJ2-1; 11 positions agree with TRBD2. Germline V gene data show CDR1 as SGHRS and CDR2 as YFSETQ. Unmatched junction bases numbered 16, after V lost 6 bases and J lost 8 bases. The CDR3 runs to 17 residues. CDR3 nucleotides: TGCGCCAGCACTCCCACAGGTAGCGGGAGGGGTTTCGATGAGCAGTTCTTC. It specifies CASTPTGSGRGFDEQFF. The variable domain in full, with the rest retrieved from reference TRBV5-1 and TRBJ2-1, is KAGVTQTPRYLIKTRGQQVTLSCSPISGHRSVSWYQQTPGQGLQFLFEYFSETQRNKGNFPGRFSGRQFSNSRSEMNVSTLELGDSALYLCASTPTGSGRGFDEQFFGPGTRLTVL.

V usage is TRBV7-2 and J usage is TRBJ2-1; no clear D. V gave up 5 bases and J gave up 8 bases, with 10 bases separating them. The length of the CDR3 is 12 residues. The germline V gene has CDR1 SGHTA and CDR2 FQGNSA. The CDR3 DNA reads as TGTGCCAGCAGCCCCCCTAAGGATGAGCAGTTCTTC. The encoded protein is CASSPPKDEQFF.

The DNA for the CDR3 is TGTGCCAGCAGCTTAGCGCGGGGGGGCGCCCTTTCTAACTATGGCTACACCTTC. Its protein is CASSLARGGALSNYGYTF. The V and J genes are TRBV7-2 and TRBJ1-2; a weak D match, TRBD1 (6 bases). CDR1 and CDR2 (germline): SGHTA, FQGNSA. V was trimmed by 0 bases and J by 0 bases, leaving 17 bases between them. The CDR3 sequence is 18 residues long.